This T cell receptor beta chain emerged from a study of cytomegalovirus exposure and HLA in healthy donors. CDR1 and CDR2 from the germline V gene are SGHNT and YYREEE (reference sequence). The CDR3 has 19 residues. V lost 4 bases to trimming and J lost 0 bases; unmatched junction nucleotides: 8. Primers: 60 Vbeta forward and 13 Jbeta reverse. Libraries were prepared by immunoSEQ multiplex PCR; TCRdb keeps only in-frame clonotypes and omits some of them. Altogether over 100,000 clones are present, approximately 80% being singletons, with the ten largest covering under 5%. The receptor was derived from a male donor in good health and CMV-seropositive. The genes are TRBV5-4 and TRBJ2-2, with TRBD2 matching over 14 bases. What was sequenced was PBMCs. CDR3 sequence: CASSGTSGSRPANTGELFF. Written as DNA, the CDR3 is TGTGCCAGCAGCGGGACTAGCGGGAGTCGCCCAGCGAACACCGGGGAGCTGTTTTTT.